The clone carrying this TCR beta chain has a single count. Antigen specificity is unknown. This record belongs to a study of CD4 T cells in relation to SARS-CoV-2 and coronaviruses. Overall study: Controls used an HIV-1 Nef peptide pool or no peptide. Shared crossreactive spike epitopes were mapped to their HLA restriction.

The length of the CDR3 is 21 residues. In germline, CDR1 is LNHDA, CDR2 SQIVND (reference sequence). V shed 5 bases, J shed 4 bases, and the junction held 17 bases outside the gene matches. Some clones are missing from TCRdb's copy, which holds only in-frame ones; the method was immunoSEQ multiplex PCR. The sample contains about 26,000 clones, around 73% of which appear only once. CD4+ T cells from unexposed donors were obtained before the COVID-19 pandemic (2011-2018). CD4+ T cells were isolated from the cells after 10 days of culture. Study findings and constraints: No donor gave both pre-pandemic and post-infection samples.

Sample: CD4+ T cells from PBMCs, cultured in vitro. The chain joins TRBV19 to TRBJ2-2; 15 bases match TRBD2. This sequence originates from a human donor in good health. The CDR3 coding sequence is TGTGCCAGTAGTTCCTCGGGACTAGCGGGGGGCCCCCACCGCACCACCGGGGAGCTGTTTTTT. This encodes CASSSSGLAGGPHRTTGELFF.